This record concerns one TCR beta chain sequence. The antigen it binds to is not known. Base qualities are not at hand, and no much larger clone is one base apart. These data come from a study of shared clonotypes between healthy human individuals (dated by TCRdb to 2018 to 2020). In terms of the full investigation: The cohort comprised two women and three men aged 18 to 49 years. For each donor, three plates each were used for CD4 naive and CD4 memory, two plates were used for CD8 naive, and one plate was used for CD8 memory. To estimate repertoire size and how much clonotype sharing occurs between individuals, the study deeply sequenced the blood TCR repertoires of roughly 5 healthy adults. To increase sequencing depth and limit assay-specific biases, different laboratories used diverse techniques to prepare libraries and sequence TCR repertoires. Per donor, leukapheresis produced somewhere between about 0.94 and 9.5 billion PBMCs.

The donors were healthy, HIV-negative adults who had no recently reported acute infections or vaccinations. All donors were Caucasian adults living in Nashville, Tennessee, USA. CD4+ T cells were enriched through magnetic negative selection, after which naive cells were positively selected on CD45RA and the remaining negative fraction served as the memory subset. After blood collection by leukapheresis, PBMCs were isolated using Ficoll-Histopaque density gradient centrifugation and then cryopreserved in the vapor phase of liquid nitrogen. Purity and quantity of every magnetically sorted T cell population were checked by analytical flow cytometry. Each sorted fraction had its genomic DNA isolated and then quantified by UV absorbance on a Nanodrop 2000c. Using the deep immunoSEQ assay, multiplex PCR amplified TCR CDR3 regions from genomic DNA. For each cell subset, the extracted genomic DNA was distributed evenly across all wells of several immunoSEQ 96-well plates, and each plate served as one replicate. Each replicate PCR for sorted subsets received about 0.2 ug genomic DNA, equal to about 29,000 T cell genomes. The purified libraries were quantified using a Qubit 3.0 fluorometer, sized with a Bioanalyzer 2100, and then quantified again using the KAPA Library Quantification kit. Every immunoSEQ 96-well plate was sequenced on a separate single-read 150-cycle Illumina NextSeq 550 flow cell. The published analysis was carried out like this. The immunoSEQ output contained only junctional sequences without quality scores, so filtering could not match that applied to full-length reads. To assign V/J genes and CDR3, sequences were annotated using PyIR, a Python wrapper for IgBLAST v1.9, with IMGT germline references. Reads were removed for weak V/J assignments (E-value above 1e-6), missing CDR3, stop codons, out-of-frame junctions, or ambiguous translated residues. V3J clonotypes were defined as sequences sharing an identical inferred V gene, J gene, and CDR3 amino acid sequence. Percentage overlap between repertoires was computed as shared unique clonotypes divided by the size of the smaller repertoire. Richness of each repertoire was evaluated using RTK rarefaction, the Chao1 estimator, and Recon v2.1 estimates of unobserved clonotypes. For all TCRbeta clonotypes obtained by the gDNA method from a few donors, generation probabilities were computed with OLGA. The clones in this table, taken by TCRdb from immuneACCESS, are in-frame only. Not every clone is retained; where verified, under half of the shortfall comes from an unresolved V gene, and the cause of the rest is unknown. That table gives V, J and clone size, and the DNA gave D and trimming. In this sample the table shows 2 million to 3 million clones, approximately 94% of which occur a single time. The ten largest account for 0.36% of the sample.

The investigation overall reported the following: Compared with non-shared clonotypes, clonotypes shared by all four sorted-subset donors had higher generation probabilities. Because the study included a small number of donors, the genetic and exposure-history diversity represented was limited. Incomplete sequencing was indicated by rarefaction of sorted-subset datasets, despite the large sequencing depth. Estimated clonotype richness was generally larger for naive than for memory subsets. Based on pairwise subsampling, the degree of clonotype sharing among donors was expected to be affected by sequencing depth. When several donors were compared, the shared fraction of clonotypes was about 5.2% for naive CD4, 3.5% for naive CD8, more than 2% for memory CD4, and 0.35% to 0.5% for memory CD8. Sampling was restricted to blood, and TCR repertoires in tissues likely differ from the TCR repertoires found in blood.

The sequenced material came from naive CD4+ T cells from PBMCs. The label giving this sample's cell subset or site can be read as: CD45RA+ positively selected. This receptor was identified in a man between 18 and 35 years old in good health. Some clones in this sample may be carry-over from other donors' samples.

At the DNA level, the sequence is TGTGCCAGCAGTTACTGGGCGGGAATGAACACTGAAGCTTTCTTT. Its translation reads: CASSYWAGMNTEAFF. The chain uses TRBV6-5 and TRBJ1-1, with no D gene named confidently. CDR1 is given as MNHEY and CDR2 as SVGAGI, both from the germline V gene. From the cysteine up to the phenylalanine, the CDR3 has a length of 15 residues. The CDR3 DNA has 45 bases and is translated from base 1. V is reduced by 1 base and J by 0 bases, leaving a spacing of 9 bases between them.